The following is a TCR beta chain sequence with its context. For TCRbeta, the library was prepared with unique molecular identifiers. TCRdb re-derived calls from the PCR reads in MiXCR, one entry per CDR3 protein. The repertoire consists of about 500,000 distinct CDR3 sequences, with 32% occurring once and the leading ten covering 2% to 3%. The sample originates from a study of T-cell reconstitution after alpha-beta-depleted transplantation in children. Deletions cut 11 bases from V and 3 bases from J, with 17 bases between. The germline V gene has CDR1 ENHRY and CDR2 SYGVKD. The length of the CDR3 is 14 residues.

This chain joins TRBV10-3 and TRBJ1-3; TRBD1 is a possible D gene (6 bases). This clonotype was sampled from a human donor who donated a stem cell graft to a child with aplastic anemia. Sequencing used PBMCs from the stem cell graft donor, obtained from the stem cell graft. CDR3 in amino acids: CASRTDRSGNTIYF. CDR3 sequence (DNA): TGTGCCTCACGAACAGACAGGAGTGGAAACACCATATATTTT.